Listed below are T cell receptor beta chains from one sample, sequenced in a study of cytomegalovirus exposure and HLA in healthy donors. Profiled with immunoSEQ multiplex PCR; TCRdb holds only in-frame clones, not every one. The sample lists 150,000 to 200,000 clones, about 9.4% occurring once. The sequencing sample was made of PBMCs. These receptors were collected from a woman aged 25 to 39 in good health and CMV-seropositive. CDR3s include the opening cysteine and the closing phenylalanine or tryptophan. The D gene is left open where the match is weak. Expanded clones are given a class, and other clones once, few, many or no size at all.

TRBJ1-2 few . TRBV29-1 TGCAGCGTTGAAGATGTCCGTTTTCACACCTTC CSVEDVRFHTF
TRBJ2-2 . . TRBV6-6 TGTGCCAGCAGTTACGACAGCTACACCGGGGAGCTGTTTTTT CASSYDSYTGELFF
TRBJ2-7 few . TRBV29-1 TGCAGCGTTGGGCAGGCGTACGAGCAGTACTTC CSVGQAYEQYF
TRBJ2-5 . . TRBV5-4 TGTGCCAGCAGGACCCAGGGACAAGAGACCCAGTACTTC CASRTQGQETQYF
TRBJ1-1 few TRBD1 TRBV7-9 TGTGCCAGGCCGACGACAGGGAGTAACACTGAAGCTTTCTTT CARPTTGSNTEAFF
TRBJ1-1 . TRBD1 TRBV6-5 TGTGCCAGCAGTTACTCCAGGACAGGGCTAAGAGCTTTCTTT CASSYSRTGLRAFF
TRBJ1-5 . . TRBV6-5 TGTGCCAGCAGTTCCAGCAGGCCCAATCAGCCCCAGCATTTT CASSSSRPNQPQHF
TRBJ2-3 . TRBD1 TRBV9 TGTGCCAGCAGCGTAGCTTCGACAGGGGTGCCAGATACGCAGTATTTT CASSVASTGVPDTQYF
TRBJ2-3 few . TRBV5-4 TGTGCCAGCAGCTTGGATCCTGGCACAGATACGCAGTATTTT CASSLDPGTDTQYF
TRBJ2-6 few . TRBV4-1 TGCGCCAGCAGGGACCTGACAGCCTCTTATCGCTCTGGGGCCAACGTCCTGACTTTC CASRDLTASYRSGANVLTF
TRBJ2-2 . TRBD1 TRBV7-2 TGTGCCAGCAGCCCCGGGACAGGGTACACCGGGGAGCTGTTTTTT CASSPGTGYTGELFF
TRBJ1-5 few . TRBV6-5 TGTGCCAGCAGTTACTCGGCGGGGCAGCCCCAGCATTTT CASSYSAGQPQHF
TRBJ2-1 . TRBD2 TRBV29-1 TGCAGCGTTGAACTATTGCTAGCGGGAGGCGAGCAGTTCTTC CSVELLLAGGEQFF
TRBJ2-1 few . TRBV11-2 TGTGCCAGCAGCTTAGCGTTTAACACCAATGAGCAGTTCTTC CASSLAFNTNEQFF
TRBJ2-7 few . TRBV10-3 TGTGCCATCGGGGGCGGGAGCCCCCCCTGGGAGCAGTACTTC CAIGGGSPPWEQYF
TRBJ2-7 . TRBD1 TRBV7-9 TGTGCCAGCAGCAGCGACAGGGCTGCTACCTACGAGCAGTACTTC CASSSDRAATYEQYF
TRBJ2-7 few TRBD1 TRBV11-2 TGTGCCAGCAGCTTAGGGCAGGGGGCTGGTTACGAGCAGTACTTC CASSLGQGAGYEQYF
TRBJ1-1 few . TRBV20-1 TGCAGTGCTAGTCCCGGCACTGAAGCTTTCTTT CSASPGTEAFF
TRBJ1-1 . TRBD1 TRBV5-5 TGTGCCAGCAGCTCCCCTAAGGACAGGGGTTATGAAGCTTTCTTT CASSSPKDRGYEAFF
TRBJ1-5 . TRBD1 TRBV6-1 TGTGCCAGCAGCGGTACCGGGACAGGGGTAAAAGCCCAGCATTTT CASSGTGTGVKAQHF
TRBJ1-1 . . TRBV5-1 TGCGCCAGCAGCCCCCCGGGGGGGCTTGGCACTGAAGCTTTCTTT CASSPPGGLGTEAFF
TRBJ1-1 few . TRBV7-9 TGTGCCAGCAGCCCCGTTGGGGGGAAGACTGAAGCTTTCTTT CASSPVGGKTEAFF
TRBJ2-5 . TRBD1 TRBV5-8 TGTGCCAGCAGAAAGGACAGGGTTAGGGAGACCCAGTACTTC CASRKDRVRETQYF
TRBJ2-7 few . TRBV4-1 TGCGCCAGCAGCCAATTTGCCGGCTCCTACGAGCAGTACTTC CASSQFAGSYEQYF
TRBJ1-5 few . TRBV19 TGTGCCAGTGCAGAGGGTGGAAATCAGCCCCAGCATTTT CASAEGGNQPQHF
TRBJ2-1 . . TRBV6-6 TGTGCCAGCAGTTACACAAGCTACAATGAGCAGTTCTTC CASSYTSYNEQFF
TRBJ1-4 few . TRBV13 TGTGCCAGCACAGGAGGGCCGGGATTCTCAAGAGAAAAACTGTTTTTT CASTGGPGFSREKLFF
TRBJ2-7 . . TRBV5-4 TGTGCCAGCAGCTGGGGCGGCTCCTACGAGCAGTACTTC CASSWGGSYEQYF
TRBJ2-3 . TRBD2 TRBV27 TGTGCCAGCAGTTGGACCGGGACTAGCGGGAAAGATACGCAGTATTTT CASSWTGTSGKDTQYF
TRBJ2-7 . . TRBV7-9 TGTGCCAGCAGCCCCCCAAGCGCAGGGGCCGAGCAGTACTTC CASSPPSAGAEQYF
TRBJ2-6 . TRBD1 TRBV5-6 TGTGCCAGCAGCTACCCGGGACAGGGAGTCAACGTCCTGACTTTC CASSYPGQGVNVLTF
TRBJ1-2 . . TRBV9 TGTGCCAGCAGCGTCGGACAGCCAATATATGGCTACACCTTC CASSVGQPIYGYTF
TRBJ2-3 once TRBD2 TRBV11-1 TGTGCCAGCAGCTTTGCGGGAGCGGCAGATACGCAGTATTTT CASSFAGAADTQYF
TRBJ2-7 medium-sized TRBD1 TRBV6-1 TGTGCCAGCAACTTACAGGGGGAGATCTACGAGCAGTACTTC CASNLQGEIYEQYF
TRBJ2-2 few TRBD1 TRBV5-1 TGCGCCAGCAGCGTCGGGGACAGAGAGACCGGGGAGCTGTTTTTT CASSVGDRETGELFF
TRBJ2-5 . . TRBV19 TGTGCCAGTATCGGGAGCGAGACCCAGTACTTC CASIGSETQYF
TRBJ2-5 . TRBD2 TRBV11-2 TGTGCCAGCAGCTCAATGGGACTAGCGCCGCAAGAGACCCAGTACTTC CASSSMGLAPQETQYF
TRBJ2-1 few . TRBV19 TGTGCCAGTAGTATGTGGGCAGGGTACAATGAGCAGTTCTTC CASSMWAGYNEQFF
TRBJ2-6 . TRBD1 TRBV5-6 TGTGCCAGCAGCCCCTTACAGGGGACTGGGGCCAACGTCCTGACTTTC CASSPLQGTGANVLTF
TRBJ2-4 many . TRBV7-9 TGTGCCAGCAGCTCTCGGACCCCGTCGCGGGAAAACATTCAGTACTTC CASSSRTPSRENIQYF
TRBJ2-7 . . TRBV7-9 TGTGCCAGCAGCTTAGCGGTCGCGGAGGCTCAGTACTTC CASSLAVAEAQYF
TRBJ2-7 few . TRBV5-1 TGCGCCAGCAGCTTGGGTACTAGCACCGACTACGAGCAGTACTTC CASSLGTSTDYEQYF
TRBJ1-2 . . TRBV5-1 TGCGCCGGCAGCGCCAACCAGGGGCGAGGCTATGGCTACACCTTC CAGSANQGRGYGYTF